This entry is about one T cell receptor (beta chain). The CDR3 is made up of 16 amino acids. Germline CDR1 SGHRS, CDR2 YFSETQ. Trimming left V 5 bases short and J 4 bases short, with 18 bases between. This sample was included in a study of blood T cell repertoires in COVID-19. Overall study: Researchers got acute and convalescent COVID-19 samples from the United States, Italy and Spain. Sources were T cells, B-cell-depleted T cells, or PBMCs; the material itself was cDNA or gDNA.

Original data processing: It was from reference gene primer amplification that nucleated cell counts were estimated. The protocol was immunoSEQ multiplex PCR, while the TCRdb copy is restricted to in-frame clones and leaves out a portion. That table furnishes V, J and clone size, whereas the DNA furnished D and trimming. The repertoire has about 15,000 clones, 76% of them found once; the top ten carry under 35%. This sequence originates from a man in his 70s with active or convalescent COVID-19. The V and J genes are TRBV5-1 and TRBJ1-4, with D perhaps TRBD1 (6 bases). The sequenced material came from peripheral blood. CDR3 amino acids: CASRGAGPTGNEKLFF. DNA for the CDR3: TGCGCCAGCAGGGGGGCCGGTCCAACTGGTAATGAAAAACTGTTTTTT.